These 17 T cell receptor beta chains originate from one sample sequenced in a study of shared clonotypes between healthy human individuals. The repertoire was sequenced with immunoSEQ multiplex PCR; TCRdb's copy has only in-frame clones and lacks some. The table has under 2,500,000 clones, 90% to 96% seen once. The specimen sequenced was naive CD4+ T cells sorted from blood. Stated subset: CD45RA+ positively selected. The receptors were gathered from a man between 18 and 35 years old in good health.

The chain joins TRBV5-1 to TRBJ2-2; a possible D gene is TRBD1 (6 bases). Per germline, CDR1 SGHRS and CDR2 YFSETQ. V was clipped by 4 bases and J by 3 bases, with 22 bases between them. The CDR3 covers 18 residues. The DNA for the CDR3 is TGCGCCAGCAGCAACAATCGGGACACATGGGTTCACACCGGGGAGCTGTTTTTT. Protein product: CASSNNRDTWVHTGELFF.

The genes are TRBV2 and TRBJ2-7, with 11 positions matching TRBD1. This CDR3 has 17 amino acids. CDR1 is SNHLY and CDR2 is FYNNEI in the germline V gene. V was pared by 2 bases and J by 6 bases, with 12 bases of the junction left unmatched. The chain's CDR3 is CASSESDRGRFLGEQYF. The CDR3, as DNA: TGTGCCAGCAGTGAATCGGACAGGGGGCGATTCCTGGGCGAGCAGTACTTC.

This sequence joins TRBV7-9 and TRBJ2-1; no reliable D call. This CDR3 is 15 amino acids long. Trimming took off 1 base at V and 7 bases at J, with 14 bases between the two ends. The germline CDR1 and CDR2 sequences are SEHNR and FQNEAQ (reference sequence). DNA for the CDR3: TGTGCCAGCAGCTTAGGCCTAGATTTTATGAATGAGCAGTTCTTC. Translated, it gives CASSLGLDFMNEQFF. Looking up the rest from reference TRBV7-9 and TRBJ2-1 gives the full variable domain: DTGVSQNPRHKITKRGQNVTFRCDPISEHNRLYWYRQTLGQGPEFLTYFQNEAQLEKSRLLSDRFSAERPKGSFSTLEIQRTEQGDSAMYLCASSLGLDFMNEQFFGPGTRLTVL.

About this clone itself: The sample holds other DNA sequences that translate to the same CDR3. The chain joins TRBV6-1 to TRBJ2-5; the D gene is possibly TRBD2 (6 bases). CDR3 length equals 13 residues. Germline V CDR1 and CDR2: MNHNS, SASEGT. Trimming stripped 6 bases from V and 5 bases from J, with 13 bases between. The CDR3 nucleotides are TGTGCCAGCAGCCCCCCCGGAGGGGAGACCCAGTACTTC. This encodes CASSPPGGETQYF.

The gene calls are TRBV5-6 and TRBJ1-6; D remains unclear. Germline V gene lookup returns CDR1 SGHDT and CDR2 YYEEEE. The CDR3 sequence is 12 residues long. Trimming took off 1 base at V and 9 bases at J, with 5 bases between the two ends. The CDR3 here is CASSLWGSPLHF. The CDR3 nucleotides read TGTGCCAGCAGCTTGTGGGGTTCACCCCTCCACTTT.

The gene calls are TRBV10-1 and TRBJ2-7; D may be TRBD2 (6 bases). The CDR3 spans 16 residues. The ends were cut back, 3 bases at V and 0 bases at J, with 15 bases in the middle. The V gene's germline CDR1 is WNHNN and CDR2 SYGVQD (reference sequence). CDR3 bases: TGCGCCAGCAGTGACGATCCGACTAGGTCCTCCTACGAGCAGTACTTC. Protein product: CASSDDPTRSSYEQYF.

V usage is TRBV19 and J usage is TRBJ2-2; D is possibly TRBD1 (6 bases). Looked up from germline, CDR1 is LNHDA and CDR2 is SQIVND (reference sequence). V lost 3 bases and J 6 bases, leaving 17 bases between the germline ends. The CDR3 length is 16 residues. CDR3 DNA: TGTGCCAGTAGTATCAGGGCTACAGGGATTTCCGGGGAGCTGTTTTTT. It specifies CASSIRATGISGELFF.

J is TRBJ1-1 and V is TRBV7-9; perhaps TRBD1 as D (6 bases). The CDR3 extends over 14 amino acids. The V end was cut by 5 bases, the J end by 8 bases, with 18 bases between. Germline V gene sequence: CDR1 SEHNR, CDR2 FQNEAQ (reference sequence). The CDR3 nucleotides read TGTGCCAGCAGCCCGGGGATTTTAGACAGGGAAGCTTTCTTT. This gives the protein CASSPGILDREAFF.

CDR3 sequence reads: CASSQESLGRGALGYTF. In DNA form, the CDR3 reads TGTGCCAGCAGCCAAGAGAGTCTCGGGAGAGGGGCTCTTGGCTACACCTTC. The gene calls are TRBV14 and TRBJ1-2; tentatively, D is TRBD1 (5 bases). The CDR3 is made up of 17 amino acids. Germline V gives CDR1 SGHDN, CDR2 FVKESK. Between the trimmed V and J ends, which lost 0 bases and 7 bases, there was a span of 21 bases.

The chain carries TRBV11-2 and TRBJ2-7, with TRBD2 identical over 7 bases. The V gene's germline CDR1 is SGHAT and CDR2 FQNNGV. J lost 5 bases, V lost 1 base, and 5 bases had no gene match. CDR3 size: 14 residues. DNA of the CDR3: TGTGCCAGCAGCTTAGGGCGGGAGCCCAACGAGCAGTACTTC. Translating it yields CASSLGREPNEQYF.

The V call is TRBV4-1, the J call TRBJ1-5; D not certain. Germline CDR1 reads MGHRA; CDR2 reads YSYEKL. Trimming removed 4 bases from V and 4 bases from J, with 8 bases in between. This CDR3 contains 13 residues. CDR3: CASSLEENQPQHF. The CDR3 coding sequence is TGCGCCAGCAGCCTTGAGGAAAATCAGCCCCAGCATTTT.

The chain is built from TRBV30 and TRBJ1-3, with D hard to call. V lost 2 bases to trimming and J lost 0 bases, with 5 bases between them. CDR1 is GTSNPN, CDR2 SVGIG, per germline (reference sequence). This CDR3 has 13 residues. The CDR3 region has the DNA TGTGCCTGGAGTATGCACTCTGGAAACACCATATATTTT. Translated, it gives CAWSMHSGNTIYF.

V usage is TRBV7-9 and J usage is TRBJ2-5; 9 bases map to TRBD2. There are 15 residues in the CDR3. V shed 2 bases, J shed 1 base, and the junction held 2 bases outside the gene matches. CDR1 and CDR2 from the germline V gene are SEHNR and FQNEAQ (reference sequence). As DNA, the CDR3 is TGTGCCAGCAGCTTACAACTAGCGGGCCAAGAGACCCAGTACTTC. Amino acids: CASSLQLAGQETQYF.

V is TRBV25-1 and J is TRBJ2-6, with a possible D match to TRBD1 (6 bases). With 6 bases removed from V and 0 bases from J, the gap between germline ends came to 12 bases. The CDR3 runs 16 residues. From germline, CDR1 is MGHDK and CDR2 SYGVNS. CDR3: CASSVYRDSGANVLTF. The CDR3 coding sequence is TGTGCCAGCAGCGTTTACAGGGACTCTGGGGCCAACGTCCTGACTTTC. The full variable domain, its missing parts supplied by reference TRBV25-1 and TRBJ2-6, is EADIYQTPRYLVIGTGKKITLECSQTMGHDKMYWYQQDPGMELHLIHYSYGVNSTEKGDLSSESTVSRIRTEHFPLTLESARPSHTSQYLCASSVYRDSGANVLTFGAGSRLTVL.

DNA for the CDR3: TGTGCCAGCTCGAGGACTAGCGGATACAATGAGCAGTTCTTC. This codes for CASSRTSGYNEQFF. This chain joins TRBV18 and TRBJ2-1; 10 nucleotides match TRBD2. The CDR3 covers 14 residues. The germline gives CDR1 KGHSH, CDR2 LQKENI. V shed 6 bases, J shed 4 bases, and the junction held 3 bases outside the gene matches. Together with reference TRBV18 and TRBJ2-1, the CDR3 gives the full variable domain: NAGVMQNPRHLVRRRGQEARLRCSPMKGHSHVYWYRQLPEEGLKFMVYLQKENIIDESGMPKERFSAEFPKEGPSILRIQQVVRGDSAAYFCASSRTSGYNEQFFGPGTRLTVL.

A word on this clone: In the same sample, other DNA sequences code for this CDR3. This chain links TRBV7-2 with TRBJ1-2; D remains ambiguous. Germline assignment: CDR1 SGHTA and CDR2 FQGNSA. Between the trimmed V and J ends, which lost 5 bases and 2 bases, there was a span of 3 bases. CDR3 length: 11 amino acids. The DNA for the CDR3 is TGTGCCAGCAGCCTAAACTATGGCTACACCTTC. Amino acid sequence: CASSLNYGYTF.

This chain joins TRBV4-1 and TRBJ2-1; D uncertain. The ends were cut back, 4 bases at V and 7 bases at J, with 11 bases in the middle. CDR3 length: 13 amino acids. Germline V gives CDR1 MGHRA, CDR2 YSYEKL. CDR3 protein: CASSPVLSNEQFF. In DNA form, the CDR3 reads TGCGCCAGCAGCCCAGTTTTATCGAATGAGCAGTTCTTC.